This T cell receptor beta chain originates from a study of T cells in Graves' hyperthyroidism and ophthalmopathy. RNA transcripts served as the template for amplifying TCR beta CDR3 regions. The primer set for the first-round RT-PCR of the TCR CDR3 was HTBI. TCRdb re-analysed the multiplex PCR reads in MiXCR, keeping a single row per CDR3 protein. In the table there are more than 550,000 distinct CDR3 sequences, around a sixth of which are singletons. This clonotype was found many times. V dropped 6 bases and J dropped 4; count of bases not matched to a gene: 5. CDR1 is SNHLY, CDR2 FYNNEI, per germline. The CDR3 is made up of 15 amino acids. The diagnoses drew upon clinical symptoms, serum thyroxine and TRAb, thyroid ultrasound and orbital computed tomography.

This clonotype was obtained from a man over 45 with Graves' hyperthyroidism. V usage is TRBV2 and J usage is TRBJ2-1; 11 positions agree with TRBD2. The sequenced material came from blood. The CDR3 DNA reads TGTGCCAGCAGGGAGGGACTAGCGGAGTACAATGAGCAGTTCTTC. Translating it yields CASREGLAEYNEQFF.